This note documents a single T cell receptor beta chain sequence. Produced via immunoSEQ multiplex PCR; TCRdb's table is partial and in-frame only. The sample lists approximately 150,000 clones, approximately 84% occurring once. The entry originates in a study of blood T cell repertoires in COVID-19. Study details: Sources were T cells, B-cell-depleted T cells, or PBMCs; the material itself was cDNA or gDNA.

Living in about two dozen US areas, the participants were between roughly 18 and 90 years of age. Cohorts were assigned according to the clinical history that participants reported. Input material: PBMCs or T cells enriched from blood (not recorded which). This receptor was taken from a human donor with acute COVID-19. The donor label of this sample is uncertain.

CDR3 in DNA: TGTGCCGGGGGGACAGGTGGGAATTCACCCCTCCACTTT. Its protein product is CAGGTGGNSPLHF. The chain recombines TRBV30 with TRBJ1-6, with TRBD1 matching over 8 bases. V shed 8 bases, J shed 7 bases, and the junction held 7 bases outside the gene matches. The CDR3 spans 13 residues. CDR1 is GTSNPN and CDR2 is SVGIG in the germline V gene (reference sequence).